These 10 T cell receptor beta chains were all obtained from the same sample, sequenced in a study of beta chain features in type 1 diabetes. Reverse transcribing all isolated RNA meant expressed TCRB transcripts were sequenced. The repertoire was sequenced with immunoSEQ multiplex PCR; TCRdb's copy has only in-frame clones and lacks some. This sample has around 250,000 clones, with 12% to 15% found just once. The specimen was naive CD4+ T cells from blood. The receptors were gathered from a woman between 40 and 50 years old in good health.

The chain uses TRBV2 and TRBJ2-7, with a possible D match to TRBD2 (5 bases). Trimming took off 7 bases at V and 4 bases at J, with 14 bases between the two ends. Germline V CDR1 and CDR2: SNHLY, FYNNEI. The CDR3 contains 13 residues. The CDR3 nucleotides are TGTGCCAGCATTAGGACTTTCCTTTACGAGCAGTACTTC. This gives the protein CASIRTFLYEQYF.

This clone was recorded a few times. DNA for the CDR3: TGTGCCAGCCGCCTCCCGGGGGCGAACACCGGGGAGCTGTTTTTT. This sequence encodes CASRLPGANTGELFF. The V call is TRBV7-2, the J call TRBJ2-2; maybe TRBD2 (6 bases). The CDR3 spans 15 residues. V was pared by 8 bases and J by 0 bases, with 13 bases between. The germline V gene encodes CDR1 SGHTA and CDR2 FQGNSA.

This clone was counted only a few times. V and J are TRBV7-2 and TRBJ2-5; 7 bases align to TRBD2. This CDR3 has 13 residues. CDR1 SGHTA and CDR2 FQGNSA come from the germline V gene. V lost 7 bases to trimming and J lost 4 bases; unmatched junction nucleotides: 6. CDR3 DNA sequence: TGTGCCAGCACCGTAACTAGCGCAGAGACCCAGTACTTC. Translation gives CASTVTSAETQYF. Using reference TRBV7-2 and TRBJ2-5 for the parts outside the CDR3, the full variable domain is GAGVSQSPSNKVTEKGKDVELRCDPISGHTALYWYRQSLGQGLEFLIYFQGNSAPDKSGLPSDRFSAERTGGSVSTLTIQRTQQEDSAVYLCASTVTSAETQYFGPGTRLLVL.

This clone appeared a few times. V is TRBV5-1 and J is TRBJ1-5; D perhaps matches TRBD1 (5 bases). The ends were cut back, 5 bases at V and 5 bases at J, with 11 bases in the middle. This CDR3 spans 13 amino acids. Per germline, CDR1 SGHRS and CDR2 YFSETQ. The CDR3 sequence is CASSITGDQPQHF. The DNA of the CDR3 is TGCGCCAGCAGTATCACAGGTGATCAGCCCCAGCATTTT.

This sequence joins TRBV10-2 and TRBJ2-2, with TRBD1 as a possible D gene (6 bases). This CDR3 has 13 amino acids. V lost 6 bases, J lost 5 bases, and 10 bases lay in between. Germline V CDR1 and CDR2: WSHSY, SAAADI. Here the CDR3 reads CASRQGRTGELFF. CDR3 sequence (DNA): TGCGCCAGCAGACAGGGTAGAACCGGGGAGCTGTTTTTT.

The chain carries TRBV9 and TRBJ2-4, with 9 bases that match TRBD2. In germline, CDR1 is SGDLS, CDR2 YYNGEE. J lost 11 bases, V lost 0 bases, and 21 bases had no gene match. The CDR3 has 19 amino acids. The CDR3, as DNA: TGTGCCAGCAGCGTAGATTTGTTGGCGGCTAGCGGGGACCGAGCCCTTCAGTACTTC. Encoded protein: CASSVDLLAASGDRALQYF.

The V call is TRBV7-2, the J call TRBJ2-7; D is unresolved. This CDR3 has 11 residues. Trimming left V 3 bases short and J 6 bases short, with 6 bases between. The germline V gene has CDR1 SGHTA and CDR2 FQGNSA. CDR3 DNA: TGTGCCAGCAGCTTTCTTTCCGAGCAGTACTTC. The encoded protein is CASSFLSEQYF.

V gene TRBV12-5 combines with J gene TRBJ2-5; 9 positions match TRBD1. Trimming removed 5 bases from V and 5 bases from J; junction bases left unmatched: 9. CDR3 length: 15 residues. The germline V gene has CDR1 LGHNT and CDR2 FRNRAP. The CDR3 DNA reads TGTGCTAGTGGTCAAGGGACAGGGACGGTGGAGACCCAGTACTTC. Protein: CASGQGTGTVETQYF.

The rearrangement joins TRBV6-6 to TRBJ2-5; TRBD1 is a possible D gene (5 bases). The length of the CDR3 is 11 residues. Germline loops: CDR1 MNHNY, CDR2 SVGAGI (reference sequence). Deletions cut 5 bases from V and 4 bases from J, with 5 bases between. CDR3 protein: CASSQGETQYF. The CDR3 DNA reads as TGTGCCAGCAGTCAGGGAGAGACCCAGTACTTC.

This clone was counted between two and nine times. Other DNA sequences of this sample code for an identical CDR3. V gene TRBV4-1 combines with J gene TRBJ1-4, with 11 bases matching TRBD1. The germline V gene encodes CDR1 MGHRA and CDR2 YSYEKL. This CDR3 has 14 residues. Unmatched junction bases numbered 2, after V lost 3 bases and J lost 8 bases. The CDR3 loop reads CASSQGQGGEKLFF. For the CDR3, the DNA is TGCGCCAGCAGCCAGGGACAGGGGGGCGAAAAACTGTTTTTT.